This is a list of T cell receptor beta chains from one sample in a study of OX40 agonist ivuxolimab in advanced cancers. The repertoire was sequenced with immunoSEQ multiplex PCR; TCRdb's copy has only in-frame clones and lacks some. The data show about 77,000 clones, over 75% seen once. This material consisted of CD4+ or CD8+ T cells sorted from blood, taken in a trial of the OX40 agonist ivuxolimab. The receptors were gathered from an adult with an advanced solid tumor such as melanoma, head and neck, liver or kidney cancer. CDR3s include the opening cysteine and the closing phenylalanine or tryptophan. D genes are given only for firm matches.

14	TRBJ2-1	TRBV10-2	.	CATQPRDIYNEQFF
14	TRBJ1-3	TRBV6-6	TRBD1	CASSTRTGGNTIYF
15	TRBJ2-7	TRBV6-5	TRBD2	CASSYSGGGYYEQYF
13	TRBJ2-3	TRBV29-1	.	CSVELTPTDTQYF
15	TRBJ2-3	TRBV5-8	TRBD1	CASSPGTDSTDTQYF
14	TRBJ2-3	TRBV2	TRBD2	CASNAGGLTDTQYF
15	TRBJ2-7	TRBV9	TRBD1	CASSVLGQGAYEQYF
14	TRBJ2-3	TRBV7-9	.	CASSLATDTDTQYF
16	TRBJ2-1	TRBV28	.	CASSPNGGGLYNEQFF
11	TRBJ2-7	TRBV7-2	.	CASSFSYEQYF
13	TRBJ1-1	TRBV6-6	TRBD1	CASRLRQGTEAFF
13	TRBJ2-2	TRBV6-5	.	CASSPAIIGELFF
16	TRBJ1-6	TRBV5-4	TRBD1	CASSLAEGAGNSPLHF
19	TRBJ1-5	TRBV12-5	TRBD1	CASGLRTGLSPGGNQPQHF
14	TRBJ2-1	TRBV7-3	.	CASSWNQGYNEQFF
15	TRBJ1-1	TRBV7-2	.	CASSLVRGFYTEAFF
15	TRBJ1-1	TRBV6-6	.	CASSSHEVGMSEAFF
14	TRBJ2-5	TRBV25-1	.	CASSARGTQETQYF
12	TRBJ1-2	TRBV5-8	TRBD1	CASNTGALGYTF
17	TRBJ1-6	TRBV30	.	CAWTPLGGRAGYSPLHF
13	TRBJ2-7	TRBV2	.	CASSGTGNYEQYF
15	TRBJ2-7	TRBV7-6	TRBD2	CASSATSGGAYEQYF